This T cell receptor (beta chain) was recorded in a study of CD8+CD57+ T cells in acquired aplastic anemia. On the study more broadly: On average, sorted CD4+ and CD8+ cells gave 3.2 ug of DNA.

This clonotype was detected a few times. The antigen is undetermined. Both TCR beta VDJ combination and CDR3 sequence profiling were carried out. Genomic DNA was the template for this profiling. One entry per CDR3 protein, called by TCRdb with MiXCR from the reads. Seen here are 250,000 to 300,000 distinct CDR3 sequences, roughly 50% observed once, and the top ten hold around 7.6%. After removal of 1 base from V and 1 base from J, the junction contained 9 bases not matched to a gene. The CDR3 has 17 amino acids. Germline assignment: CDR1 LGHDT and CDR2 YNNKEL (reference sequence). Study results and caveats: Some 31 sequences, all CD8+ CDR3, were shared between patients and controls. No significant difference in CD8+ Simpson's diversity was found between patients and controls.

The receptor's source is a human donor with severe aplastic anemia or a healthy control (not recorded which). The sequenced sample was sorted CD4+, CD8+, or CD8+CD57+ T cells (not recorded which) from PBMCs. The rearrangement uses TRBV3-1 and TRBJ1-2, with TRBD1 identical over 7 bases. CDR3 sequence: CASSQGSRGTLNYGYTF. DNA of the CDR3: TGTGCCAGCAGCCAAGGAAGCAGGGGGACCCTTAACTATGGCTACACCTTC.